These 15 T cell receptor beta chains originate from one sample sequenced in a study of T cell changes during pregnancy in multiple sclerosis. Some clones are missing from TCRdb's copy, which holds only in-frame ones; the method was immunoSEQ multiplex PCR. The sample contains fewer than 80,000 clones, around 94% of which appear only once. The source material was CD4+ T cells from peripheral blood mononuclear cells, sampled after pregnancy. Receptor source: a female donor with multiple sclerosis, enrolled in a pregnancy study.

The CDR3 region has the DNA TGTGCCAGCAGCTCCGACCGGACAGGGGTCACAGATACGCAGTATTTT. This codes for CASSSDRTGVTDTQYF. The V and J genes are TRBV11-3 and TRBJ2-3; 9 bases align to TRBD1. The CDR3 consists of 16 residues. Trimming removed 4 bases from V and 2 bases from J; junction bases left unmatched: 7. The germline CDR1 and CDR2 sequences are SGHNT and YENEEA.

The CDR3 loop reads CASSGRNYEQYF. The DNA for the CDR3 is TGTGCCAGCAGCGGGAGGAACTACGAGCAGTACTTC. This chain joins TRBV5-4 and TRBJ2-7; D is perhaps TRBD2 (6 bases). Germline V CDR1 and CDR2: SGHNT, YYREEE (reference sequence). V was cut by 4 bases and J by 3 bases, with 8 bases left in between. The CDR3 runs 12 residues.

The rearrangement links TRBV7-2 to TRBJ2-7; 7 nucleotides align to TRBD1. Per germline, CDR1 SGHTA and CDR2 FQGNSA. This CDR3 is built from 16 residues. With 5 bases clipped from V and 0 bases from J, the junction kept 10 bases outside the gene matches. The CDR3 region has the DNA TGTGCCAGCAGCAAAAAGGGACAGAGTAGCTCCTACGAGCAGTACTTC. Encoded protein: CASSKKGQSSSYEQYF.

The gene calls are TRBV19 and TRBJ2-1; D unresolved. Trimming removed 10 bases at V and 0 bases at J, with 13 bases between. CDR1 is LNHDA, CDR2 SQIVND, per germline (reference sequence). The CDR3 is 14 residues long. The CDR3 nucleotides are TGTGCCACCTCAAGCCTGAGCTCCTACAATGAGCAGTTCTTC. The encoded protein is CATSSLSSYNEQFF.

The rearrangement uses TRBV5-4 and TRBJ2-2; 11 bases match TRBD1. Germline trimming cut 4 bases from V and 6 bases from J; bases unmatched to any gene: 14. This CDR3 has 18 amino acids. Germline V gene sequence: CDR1 SGHNT, CDR2 YYREEE (reference sequence). CDR3 in amino acids: CASSAPRTPGQGAGELFF. In DNA form, the CDR3 reads TGTGCCAGCAGCGCTCCGAGAACTCCGGGACAGGGGGCCGGGGAGCTGTTTTTT.

The CDR3 DNA reads TGTGCCAGCAGTGCGAAAGGGACTCTCGCCTCCTACGAGCAGTACTTC. It yields the protein CASSAKGTLASYEQYF. V usage is TRBV6-1 and J usage is TRBJ2-7; maybe TRBD2 (6 bases). The V end lost 4 bases, the J end lost 0 bases, and 16 bases lay between the germline ends. The CDR3 length is 16 residues. The V gene's germline CDR1 is MNHNS and CDR2 SASEGT.

This clone has a single count. The V gene is TRBV5-1, the J gene TRBJ2-3; 10 bases align to TRBD2. With 4 bases clipped from V and 0 bases from J, the junction kept 2 bases outside the gene matches. Germline values: CDR1 SGHRS, CDR2 YFSETQ. The CDR3 loop spans 15 amino acids. CDR3 loop: CASSRAGGSTDTQYF. As DNA, the CDR3 is TGCGCCAGCAGCAGAGCGGGAGGGAGCACAGATACGCAGTATTTT.

The genes are TRBV15 and TRBJ2-1; 7 bases fit TRBD2. CDR3 length: 17 amino acids. The germline V gene has CDR1 LNHNV and CDR2 YYDKDF (reference sequence). V was pared by 0 bases and J by 0 bases, with 5 bases of the junction left unmatched. This CDR3 is CATSRETSESSYNEQFF. The DNA for the CDR3 is TGTGCCACCAGCAGAGAAACTAGCGAGAGCTCCTACAATGAGCAGTTCTTC.

The rearrangement joins TRBV19 to TRBJ1-1; maybe TRBD1 (5 bases). V dropped 8 bases and J dropped 1 base, with 23 bases sitting between them. There are 17 residues in the CDR3. Germline-derived CDR1 and CDR2 are LNHDA and SQIVND (reference sequence). CDR3 sequence reads: CASGKEGPGGRNTEAFF. In DNA form, the CDR3 reads TGTGCCAGTGGAAAGGAGGGGCCGGGGGGTCGGAACACTGAAGCTTTCTTT.

The chain links TRBV28 to TRBJ2-3, with D perhaps TRBD2 (5 bases). V was pared by 6 bases and J by 0 bases, with 7 bases between. CDR1 and CDR2 from the germline V gene are MDHEN and SYDVKM. There are 13 residues in the CDR3. In DNA form, the CDR3 reads TGTGCCAGCAGAGACTACAGCACAGATACGCAGTATTTT. This translates into CASRDYSTDTQYF.

The chain uses TRBV28 and TRBJ2-7, with 10 bases identical to TRBD1. This CDR3 has 15 residues. Trimming took 6 bases from V and 3 from J; bases not matched to a gene: 8. From germline, CDR1 is MDHEN and CDR2 SYDVKM. The CDR3 spells CASRSGDRGHYEQYF. In DNA form, the CDR3 reads TGTGCCAGCAGATCCGGGGACAGGGGCCACTACGAGCAGTACTTC.

The chain carries TRBV6-5 and TRBJ2-1, with 7 bases lining up with TRBD2. Germline V gives CDR1 MNHEY, CDR2 SVGAGI. V dropped 10 bases and J dropped 0; count of bases not matched to a gene: 6. The CDR3 is 14 residues long. The CDR3 protein is CATAAGVSYNEQFF. CDR3 coding DNA: TGTGCCACCGCGGCGGGAGTCTCCTACAATGAGCAGTTCTTC.

The chain couples TRBV28 to TRBJ1-5; TRBD1 matches at 9 bases. The V segment lost 3 bases and the J segment 5 bases; nucleotides outside the gene matches: 11. Germline assignment: CDR1 MDHEN and CDR2 SYDVKM. CDR3 length equals 17 residues. CDR3 region: CASSLRDRGRFHQPQHF. For the CDR3, the DNA is TGTGCCAGCAGTTTGCGAGACAGGGGGAGGTTTCATCAGCCCCAGCATTTT.

The rearrangement joins TRBV5-4 to TRBJ2-1; 9 positions match TRBD1. Germline assignment: CDR1 SGHNT and CDR2 YYREEE (reference sequence). The CDR3 is 16 amino acids. Trimming at V came to 4 bases and at J to 7 bases, leaving 12 bases not matched to a gene. CDR3 in amino acids: CASSASRDRVFNEQFF. The CDR3 coding sequence is TGTGCCAGCAGCGCGAGCCGGGACAGGGTTTTTAATGAGCAGTTCTTC.

J is TRBJ2-5 and V is TRBV7-9; D is perhaps TRBD2 (6 bases). V was trimmed by 2 bases and J by 5 bases, leaving 12 bases between them. The CDR3 is made up of 14 amino acids. Germline V lookup: CDR1 SEHNR, CDR2 FQNEAQ (reference sequence). The CDR3 DNA reads TGTGCCAGCAGCTTACTTACTGGAGGGGAGACCCAGTACTTC. Its translation: CASSLLTGGETQYF.